This entry lists 21 T cell receptor beta chains sequenced from one sample in a study of T cell responses to AZD1222 COVID-19 vaccine. This table comes from immunoSEQ multiplex PCR, and its TCRdb copy is limited to in-frame clones, with some not included. The sample lists around 200,000 clones, around 94% occurring once. Sequenced material: peripheral blood, taken 28 days after the second AZD1222 dose. The receptors here all came from an adult who received the AZD1222 COVID-19 vaccine.

The rearrangement joins TRBV11-3 to TRBJ1-1; D is perhaps TRBD1 (6 bases). This CDR3 spans 14 amino acids. Trimming pared 2 bases from V and 6 bases from J, leaving 13 bases between. CDR1 SGHNT and CDR2 YENEEA come from the germline V gene. The CDR3 sequence: CASSLTGLHAEAFF. The DNA of the CDR3 is TGTGCCAGCAGCTTAACAGGGCTGCACGCTGAAGCTTTCTTT.

The chain uses TRBV5-1 and TRBJ2-3; D is uncertain. The CDR3 is 14 residues long. Between the trimmed V and J ends, which lost 5 bases and 0 bases, there was a span of 10 bases. Looked up from germline, CDR1 is SGHRS and CDR2 is YFSETQ. The chain's CDR3 is CASRPLPSTDTQYF. CDR3 DNA: TGCGCCAGCAGGCCCCTACCTAGCACAGATACGCAGTATTTT.

This chain links TRBV6-5 with TRBJ1-2; weak D call: TRBD1 (6 bases). This CDR3 spans 12 amino acids. With 5 bases removed from V and 4 bases from J, the gap between germline ends came to 8 bases. Germline V gene sequence: CDR1 MNHEY, CDR2 SVGAGI. CDR3 protein: CASSKQGYGYTF. The DNA for the CDR3 is TGTGCCAGCAGTAAACAGGGCTATGGCTACACCTTC.

The chain has TRBV3-1 (or the pseudogene TRBV3-2) and TRBJ2-1, with 10 bases identical to TRBD2. Germline V gene sequence: CDR1 LGHDT, CDR2 YNNKEL (reference sequence). This CDR3 has 15 residues. V shed 1 base, J shed 5 bases, and the junction held 2 bases outside the gene matches. The chain's CDR3 is CASSQGLAGHNEQFF. The CDR3 DNA reads TGTGCCAGCAGCCAAGGACTAGCGGGCCACAATGAGCAGTTCTTC.

This chain connects TRBV19 to TRBJ1-1, with TRBD1 matching over 8 bases. V lost 7 bases, J lost 0 bases, and 10 bases stayed unmatched. CDR3 length: 16 residues. Per the germline V gene, CDR1 is LNHDA and CDR2 is SQIVND (reference sequence). CDR3 in DNA: TGTGCCAGTATGGGACAGGTCGCTATTATGAACACTGAAGCTTTCTTT. It yields the protein CASMGQVAIMNTEAFF. Complete variable domain (other parts from reference TRBV19 and TRBJ1-1): DGGITQSPKYLFRKEGQNVTLSCEQNLNHDAMYWYRQDPGQGLRLIYYSQIVNDFQKGDIAEGYSVSREKKESFPLTVTSAQKNPTAFYLCASMGQVAIMNTEAFFGQGTRLTVV.

The chain combines TRBV27 with TRBJ2-7; no definite D call. Trimming left V 0 bases short and J 4 bases short, with 7 bases between. CDR3 size: 13 residues. Germline CDR1 and CDR2: MNHEY and SMNVEV (reference sequence). The CDR3: CASSLSPQYEQYF. CDR3 DNA: TGTGCCAGCAGTTTATCCCCGCAATACGAGCAGTACTTC.

The chain links TRBV28 to TRBJ2-7; no firm D call. The CDR3 has 14 residues. Germline values: CDR1 MDHEN, CDR2 SYDVKM. Trimming took 5 bases from V and 4 from J, leaving 15 bases between them. CDR3 sequence: CASSRPRARYEQYF. The CDR3 DNA sequence: TGTGCCAGCAGTCGTCCAAGGGCAAGGTACGAGCAGTACTTC.

The V call is TRBV28, the J call TRBJ2-7; the D gene is possibly TRBD1 (5 bases). The germline V gene has CDR1 MDHEN and CDR2 SYDVKM. There are 14 residues in the CDR3. V gave up 8 bases and J gave up 2 bases, with 16 bases separating them. CDR3 loop: CASLDVTGPYEQYF. CDR3 sequence (DNA): TGTGCCAGCCTGGACGTAACAGGCCCCTACGAGCAGTACTTC. Looking up the rest from reference TRBV28 and TRBJ2-7 gives the full variable domain: DVKVTQSSRYLVKRTGEKVFLECVQDMDHENMFWYRQDPGLGLRLIYFSYDVKMKEKGDIPEGYSVSREKKERFSLILESASTNQTSMYLCASLDVTGPYEQYFGPGTRLTVT.

The chain has TRBV7-9 and TRBJ2-3; perhaps TRBD2 as D (6 bases). The CDR3 is 15 amino acids. The ends were cut back, 1 base at V and 2 bases at J, with 10 bases in the middle. Looked up from germline, CDR1 is SEHNR and CDR2 is FQNEAQ (reference sequence). The CDR3 bases are TGTGCCAGCAGCTTAGTAGCGGCCCACACAGATACGCAGTATTTT. Encoded protein: CASSLVAAHTDTQYF. The variable domain in full, with the rest retrieved from reference TRBV7-9 and TRBJ2-3, is DTGVSQNPRHKITKRGQNVTFRCDPISEHNRLYWYRQTLGQGPEFLTYFQNEAQLEKSRLLSDRFSAERPKGSFSTLEIQRTEQGDSAMYLCASSLVAAHTDTQYFGPGTRLTVL.

The CDR3 spells CASSAAELNTEAFF. CDR3 bases: TGTGCCAGCAGTGCCGCAGAGTTGAACACTGAAGCTTTCTTT. The rearrangement uses TRBV2 and TRBJ1-1; D call uncertain. Trimming cost V 4 bases and J 0 bases, with 9 bases left between them. CDR3 length: 14 residues. Germline values: CDR1 SNHLY, CDR2 FYNNEI.

The chain recombines TRBV18 with TRBJ2-4, with D perhaps TRBD2 (5 bases). The CDR3 loop spans 15 amino acids. Germline assignment: CDR1 KGHSH and CDR2 LQKENI. Deletions cut 3 bases from V and 9 bases from J, with 18 bases between. CDR3 coding DNA: TGTGCCAGCTCACCCACGCCCGCGATGGGAGCCATTCAGTACTTC. Protein: CASSPTPAMGAIQYF.

This clone came up once. V is TRBV6-6 and J is TRBJ2-1; D is possibly TRBD2 (5 bases). This CDR3 has 15 amino acids. V lost 7 bases, J lost 9 bases, and 22 bases lay in between. Germline loops: CDR1 MNHNY, CDR2 SVGAGI (reference sequence). CDR3 DNA: TGTGCCAGCAATAAAGGCGAGGGCGCTGGTGTTGAGCAGTTCTTC. Its protein product is CASNKGEGAGVEQFF.

The chain uses TRBV5-4 and TRBJ2-1; 11 bases are a match to TRBD2. CDR1 is SGHNT and CDR2 is YYREEE in the germline V gene (reference sequence). The ends lost 3 bases at V and 7 bases at J; junction bases unmatched: 6. The CDR3 extends over 15 amino acids. This CDR3 reads CASSSGTSGGNEQFF. CDR3 in DNA: TGTGCCAGCAGCTCCGGGACTAGCGGAGGGAATGAGCAGTTCTTC.

Remarks on this clone: At the DNA level, this CDR3 is encoded by other sequences in the same sample as well. The chain uses TRBV19 and TRBJ1-1; possibly TRBD1 for D (6 bases). The V gene lost 5 bases and the J gene lost 1 base, with 8 bases spanning the gap. CDR1 and CDR2 (germline): LNHDA, SQIVND (reference sequence). This CDR3 is built from 13 residues. As DNA, the CDR3 is TGTGCCAGTAGTCAGACAGGGAACACTGAAGCTTTCTTT. Translation: CASSQTGNTEAFF.

The chain has TRBV3-1 (or the pseudogene TRBV3-2) and TRBJ2-1; TRBD2 matches 13 bases. This CDR3 region has 17 residues. V was pared by 0 bases and J by 7 bases, with 6 bases of the junction left unmatched. The V gene's germline CDR1 is LGHDT and CDR2 YNNKEL (reference sequence). The CDR3 region is CASSQDPRLAGGNEQFF. CDR3 sequence (DNA): TGTGCCAGCAGCCAAGATCCCCGACTAGCGGGAGGAAATGAGCAGTTCTTC.

The V call is TRBV6-1, the J call TRBJ1-1; 7 bases align to TRBD1. V lost 3 bases and J lost 6; bases outside the gene matches: 10. This CDR3 is 15 amino acids long. Germline V CDR1 and CDR2: MNHNS, SASEGT. The DNA for the CDR3 is TGTGCCAGCAGTGACAGGGGGATTCCCTTCCCTGAAGCTTTCTTT. Translation gives CASSDRGIPFPEAFF.

The rearrangement joins TRBV29-1 to TRBJ1-1, with D hard to call. This CDR3 comprises 13 residues. Germline CDR1 reads SQVTM; CDR2 reads ANQGSEA. V dropped 6 bases and J dropped 4 bases, with 15 bases sitting between them. CDR3 loop: CSVFVYLGTEAFF. In DNA, the CDR3 is TGCAGCGTGTTTGTCTATTTGGGCACTGAAGCTTTCTTT. The entire variable domain, with the rest obtained from reference TRBV29-1 and TRBJ1-1, is as follows: SAVISQKPSRDICQRGTSLTIQCQVDSQVTMMFWYRQQPGQSLTLIATANQGSEATYESGFVIDKFPISRPNLTFSTLTVSNMSPEDSSIYLCSVFVYLGTEAFFGQGTRLTVV.

The V and J genes are TRBV4-3 and TRBJ1-4, with TRBD1 matching 10 bases. From germline, CDR1 is LGHNA and CDR2 YSLEER. The CDR3 runs 21 residues. The V gene end was trimmed by 4 bases and the J gene end by 4 bases; junction bases not matched to a gene: 21. The CDR3 sequence: CASSPWTGGGSLNQNNEKLFF. CDR3 nucleotides: TGCGCCAGCAGCCCGTGGACAGGGGGAGGGTCTCTAAATCAGAATAATGAAAAACTGTTTTTT.

The V call is TRBV19, the J call TRBJ2-2; no firm D call. Germline V gives CDR1 LNHDA, CDR2 SQIVND (reference sequence). This CDR3 is 10 amino acids long. Trimming pared 9 bases from V and 6 bases from J, leaving 5 bases between. CDR3: CASRAGELFF. In DNA form, the CDR3 reads TGTGCCAGCCGCGCCGGGGAGCTGTTTTTT. Filled out from reference TRBV19 and TRBJ2-2, the complete variable domain reads DGGITQSPKYLFRKEGQNVTLSCEQNLNHDAMYWYRQDPGQGLRLIYYSQIVNDFQKGDIAEGYSVSREKKESFPLTVTSAQKNPTAFYLCASRAGELFFGEGSRLTVL.

This clone was detected only once. J is TRBJ1-2 and V is TRBV6-5; TRBD1 is a possible D gene (5 bases). From germline, CDR1 is MNHEY and CDR2 SVGAGI. The CDR3 has 14 amino acids. V lost 6 bases and J 0 bases, leaving 11 bases between the germline ends. The CDR3 sequence: CASRERGANYGYTF. Here the CDR3 DNA reads TGTGCCAGCAGAGAGAGGGGCGCTAACTATGGCTACACCTTC.

CDR3: CAWAAGISYNEQFF. CDR3 DNA sequence: TGTGCCTGGGCGGCTGGCATAAGCTACAATGAGCAGTTCTTC. V usage is TRBV30 and J usage is TRBJ2-1; no reliable D call. The CDR3 runs 14 residues. V gave up 5 bases and J gave up 3 bases, with 14 bases separating them. The germline V gene encodes CDR1 GTSNPN and CDR2 SVGIG (reference sequence).